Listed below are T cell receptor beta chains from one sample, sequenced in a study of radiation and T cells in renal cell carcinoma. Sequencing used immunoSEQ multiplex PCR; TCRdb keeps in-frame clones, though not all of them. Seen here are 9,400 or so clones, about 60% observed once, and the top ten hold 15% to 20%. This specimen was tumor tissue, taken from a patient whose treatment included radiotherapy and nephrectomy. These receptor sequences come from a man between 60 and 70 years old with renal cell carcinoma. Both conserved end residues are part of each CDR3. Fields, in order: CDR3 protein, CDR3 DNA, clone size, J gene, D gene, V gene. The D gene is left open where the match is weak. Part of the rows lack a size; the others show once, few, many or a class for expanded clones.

CDR3 protein: CASSLLAGVYEQYF
CDR3 DNA: TGTGCCAGCAGCTTACTAGCGGGAGTCTACGAGCAGTACTTC
clone size: few
J gene: TRBJ2-7
D gene: TRBD2
V gene: TRBV5-6

CDR3 protein: CATSRVAFQRSQNTEAFF
CDR3 DNA: TGTGCCACCAGCAGAGTCGCCTTCCAACGCTCCCAGAACACTGAAGCTTTCTTT
clone size: .
J gene: TRBJ1-1
D gene: .
V gene: TRBV15

CDR3 protein: CASSWDRGIEVEKLFF
CDR3 DNA: TGTGCCAGCAGTTGGGACAGGGGTATTGAAGTAGAAAAACTGTTTTTT
clone size: .
J gene: TRBJ1-4
D gene: TRBD1
V gene: TRBV7-9

CDR3 protein: CASRTGDTEAFF
CDR3 DNA: TGTGCCAGTAGGACAGGCGACACTGAAGCTTTCTTT
clone size: .
J gene: TRBJ1-1
D gene: .
V gene: TRBV19

CDR3 protein: CASSLRPPLSFGTNEKLFF
CDR3 DNA: TGTGCCAGCAGCTTACGGCCCCCCTTGAGTTTCGGAACTAATGAAAAACTGTTTTTT
clone size: .
J gene: TRBJ1-4
D gene: .
V gene: TRBV7-6

CDR3 protein: CASSFRGNQPQHF
CDR3 DNA: TGTGCCAGCAGTTTTCGGGGCAATCAGCCCCAGCATTTT
clone size: few
J gene: TRBJ1-5
D gene: .
V gene: TRBV27

CDR3 protein: CASSSSERGGWEKLFF
CDR3 DNA: TGTGCCAGCAGTTCATCCGAAAGAGGGGGTTGGGAAAAACTGTTTTTT
clone size: once
J gene: TRBJ1-4
D gene: .
V gene: TRBV28

CDR3 protein: CASSLPVGYTEAFF
CDR3 DNA: TGTGCCAGCAGTTTGCCGGTGGGTTACACTGAAGCTTTCTTT
clone size: .
J gene: TRBJ1-1
D gene: .
V gene: TRBV28

CDR3 protein: CAISGGGALSYEQYF
CDR3 DNA: TGTGCCATCAGTGGTGGCGGCGCGCTGTCCTACGAGCAGTACTTC
clone size: .
J gene: TRBJ2-7
D gene: .
V gene: TRBV10-3

CDR3 protein: CASSFDIRETQYF
CDR3 DNA: TGTGCCAGTAGTTTTGACATTAGAGAGACCCAGTACTTC
clone size: .
J gene: TRBJ2-5
D gene: .
V gene: TRBV19

CDR3 protein: CASGTSDTGELFF
CDR3 DNA: TGTGCCAGCGGGACTAGCGACACCGGGGAGCTGTTTTTT
clone size: .
J gene: TRBJ2-2
D gene: TRBD2
V gene: TRBV6-4

CDR3 protein: CASSLRGLEANYGYTF
CDR3 DNA: TGCGCCAGCAGCCTGAGGGGGCTTGAGGCTAACTATGGCTACACCTTC
clone size: .
J gene: TRBJ1-2
D gene: TRBD1
V gene: TRBV5-1

CDR3 protein: CASSLQGGTEAFF
CDR3 DNA: TGTGCCAGCAGCTTACAGGGGGGCACTGAAGCTTTCTTT
clone size: .
J gene: TRBJ1-1
D gene: TRBD1
V gene: TRBV11-1

CDR3 protein: CASSYGSGEQYF
CDR3 DNA: TGTGCCAGCAGTTATGGATCGGGGGAGCAGTACTTC
clone size: .
J gene: TRBJ2-7
D gene: .
V gene: TRBV27

CDR3 protein: CASSSGQGNEQYF
CDR3 DNA: TGTGCCAGCAGCAGCGGACAGGGAAACGAGCAGTACTTC
clone size: few
J gene: TRBJ2-7
D gene: TRBD1
V gene: TRBV2

CDR3 protein: CASSSPQLLSGNTIYF
CDR3 DNA: TGTGCCAGCAGTTCGCCACAGCTCCTCTCTGGAAACACCATATATTTT
clone size: .
J gene: TRBJ1-3
D gene: .
V gene: TRBV6-5

CDR3 protein: CASSYTRDSGSARSYNEQFF
CDR3 DNA: TGTGCCAGCAGTTATACCCGAGATAGCGGGAGTGCCCGGTCCTACAATGAGCAGTTCTTC
clone size: .
J gene: TRBJ2-1
D gene: TRBD2
V gene: TRBV6-9

CDR3 protein: CSVGDRGYEQYF
CDR3 DNA: TGCAGCGTTGGGGACAGGGGATACGAGCAGTACTTC
clone size: .
J gene: TRBJ2-7
D gene: TRBD1
V gene: TRBV29-1

CDR3 protein: CASSHQDGNTEAFF
CDR3 DNA: TGTGCCAGCAGCCACCAGGACGGGAACACTGAAGCTTTCTTT
clone size: .
J gene: TRBJ1-1
D gene: .
V gene: TRBV4-2

CDR3 protein: CASRQGNQPQHF
CDR3 DNA: TGTGCCAGCAGACAGGGCAATCAGCCCCAGCATTTT
clone size: .
J gene: TRBJ1-5
D gene: .
V gene: TRBV6-1

CDR3 protein: CASSRLAGASSYEQYF
CDR3 DNA: TGCGCCAGCAGCCGCCTAGCGGGAGCGTCCTCCTACGAGCAGTACTTC
clone size: .
J gene: TRBJ2-7
D gene: TRBD2
V gene: TRBV5-1

CDR3 protein: CASSPRARGTEAFF
CDR3 DNA: TGTGCCAGCAGCCCCCGCGCCCGGGGGACTGAAGCTTTCTTT
clone size: .
J gene: TRBJ1-1
D gene: .
V gene: TRBV19

CDR3 protein: CASSSLNRTMNTEAFF
CDR3 DNA: TGTGCCAGCTCCAGCCTTAACAGGACCATGAACACTGAAGCTTTCTTT
clone size: .
J gene: TRBJ1-1
D gene: .
V gene: TRBV28

CDR3 protein: CASSELGLGYEQYF
CDR3 DNA: TGTGCCAGCAGTGAATTGGGCCTAGGGTACGAGCAGTACTTC
clone size: .
J gene: TRBJ2-7
D gene: .
V gene: TRBV6-1

CDR3 protein: CASSDSLAGAGELFF
CDR3 DNA: TGTGCCAGCAGTGACTCGCTAGCGGGAGCCGGGGAGCTGTTTTTT
clone size: few
J gene: TRBJ2-2
D gene: TRBD2
V gene: TRBV6-4

CDR3 protein: CSVDGWGEEGQETQYF
CDR3 DNA: TGCAGCGTTGACGGATGGGGTGAAGAGGGCCAAGAGACCCAGTACTTC
clone size: .
J gene: TRBJ2-5
D gene: .
V gene: TRBV29-1

CDR3 protein: CASRRLAGGVVYEQFF
CDR3 DNA: TGTGCCAGCAGGCGACTAGCGGGAGGGGTGGTTTATGAGCAGTTCTTC
clone size: .
J gene: TRBJ2-1
D gene: TRBD2
V gene: TRBV27

CDR3 protein: CASRPPIGTELFF
CDR3 DNA: TGCGCCAGCAGACCGCCTATAGGGACTGAACTGTTTTTT
clone size: .
J gene: TRBJ1-4
D gene: .
V gene: TRBV5-1

CDR3 protein: CASSFEGEGNQPQHF
CDR3 DNA: TGTGCCAGCAGTTTCGAGGGGGAGGGCAATCAGCCCCAGCATTTT
clone size: .
J gene: TRBJ1-5
D gene: .
V gene: TRBV27

CDR3 protein: CASSLYAREKIQQYF
CDR3 DNA: TGTGCCAGCAGTTTGTACGCGCGGGAGAAAATTCAGCAGTACTTC
clone size: .
J gene: TRBJ2-7
D gene: TRBD2
V gene: TRBV28

CDR3 protein: CASSTTGSGSYTF
CDR3 DNA: TGTGCCAGCAGTACGACAGGATCTGGAAGCTACACCTTC
clone size: .
J gene: TRBJ1-2
D gene: .
V gene: TRBV27

CDR3 protein: CASSLASSYEQYF
CDR3 DNA: TGTGCCAGCAGCTTAGCAAGTAGCTACGAGCAGTACTTC
clone size: .
J gene: TRBJ2-7
D gene: .
V gene: TRBV7-6

CDR3 protein: CASSWGLAAYEQYF
CDR3 DNA: TGTGCCAGCAGCTGGGGACTAGCGGCTTACGAGCAGTACTTC
clone size: few
J gene: TRBJ2-7
D gene: TRBD2
V gene: TRBV7-2

CDR3 protein: CASSFTAGDPLYEQYF
CDR3 DNA: TGTGCCAGCAGTTTTACTGCAGGGGATCCCCTCTACGAGCAGTACTTC
clone size: .
J gene: TRBJ2-7
D gene: .
V gene: TRBV27

CDR3 protein: CASSLRHQNTEAFF
CDR3 DNA: TGTGCCAGCAGTTTACGGCACCAGAACACTGAAGCTTTCTTT
clone size: .
J gene: TRBJ1-1
D gene: .
V gene: TRBV27

CDR3 protein: CASSLDSGGEQYF
CDR3 DNA: TGTGCCAGCTCACTGGACTCCGGCGGAGAGCAGTACTTC
clone size: medium-sized
J gene: TRBJ2-7
D gene: .
V gene: TRBV18

CDR3 protein: CASSSHIIAGGDNEQFF
CDR3 DNA: TGTGCCAGCAGTTCTCATATTATAGCGGGAGGGGACAATGAGCAGTTCTTC
clone size: .
J gene: TRBJ2-1
D gene: TRBD2
V gene: TRBV27

CDR3 protein: CASMRQGYEQYF
CDR3 DNA: TGTGCCAGCATGAGACAGGGTTACGAGCAGTACTTC
clone size: few
J gene: TRBJ2-7
D gene: TRBD1
V gene: TRBV2

CDR3 protein: CASSLTSTPGVQYF
CDR3 DNA: TGTGCCAGCAGCTTGACTAGCACCCCCGGGGTCCAGTACTTC
clone size: .
J gene: TRBJ2-7
D gene: .
V gene: TRBV5-4